This T cell receptor beta chain derives from a study of cytomegalovirus exposure and HLA in healthy donors. Study-wide background: Inside one of the first data releases sat about 91 million unique TCRs taken from HLA-typed donors.

Study-wide results and limits: V- and J-gene trimming of TCR beta was linked (in a later analysis) to a missense DCLRE1C variant. Highly shared variants forming one cluster were likely a sequencing artifact.

To note about this clone: Its antigen is not known.

The PCR had 60 Vbeta and 13 Jbeta primers. The protocol was immunoSEQ multiplex PCR, while the TCRdb copy is restricted to in-frame clones and leaves out a portion. This sample's table reports around 97,000 clones. Germline V lookup: CDR1 SGHRS, CDR2 YFSETQ. The ends were cut back, 2 bases at V and 7 bases at J, with 12 bases in the middle. CDR3 length: 13 residues. Those who donated were healthy bone marrow donors. The J gene is TRBJ1-1, the V gene TRBV5-1; D gene unclear. This clonotype was sampled from a man in his forties in good health and CMV-seronegative. Sequenced input: PBMCs. CDR3 DNA: TGCGCCAGCAGCTTTGAGATCCCCCGTGAAGCTTTCTTT. Translated, it gives CASSFEIPREAFF.